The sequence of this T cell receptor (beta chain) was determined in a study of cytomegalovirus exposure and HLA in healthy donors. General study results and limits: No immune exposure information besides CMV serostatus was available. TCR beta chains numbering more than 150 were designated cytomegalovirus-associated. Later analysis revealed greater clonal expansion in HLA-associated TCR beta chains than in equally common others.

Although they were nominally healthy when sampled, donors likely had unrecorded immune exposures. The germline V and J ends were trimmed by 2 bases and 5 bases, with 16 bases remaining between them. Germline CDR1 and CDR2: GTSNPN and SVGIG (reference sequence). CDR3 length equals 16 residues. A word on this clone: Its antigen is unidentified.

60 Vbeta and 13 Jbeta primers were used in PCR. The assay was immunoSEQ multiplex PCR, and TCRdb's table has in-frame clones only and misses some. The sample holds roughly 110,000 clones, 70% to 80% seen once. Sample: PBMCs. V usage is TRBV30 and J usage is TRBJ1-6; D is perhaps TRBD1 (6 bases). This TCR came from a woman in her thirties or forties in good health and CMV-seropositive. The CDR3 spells CAWSKTGQYNNSPLHF. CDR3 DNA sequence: TGTGCCTGGAGTAAAACAGGACAGTATAATAATTCACCCCTCCACTTT.